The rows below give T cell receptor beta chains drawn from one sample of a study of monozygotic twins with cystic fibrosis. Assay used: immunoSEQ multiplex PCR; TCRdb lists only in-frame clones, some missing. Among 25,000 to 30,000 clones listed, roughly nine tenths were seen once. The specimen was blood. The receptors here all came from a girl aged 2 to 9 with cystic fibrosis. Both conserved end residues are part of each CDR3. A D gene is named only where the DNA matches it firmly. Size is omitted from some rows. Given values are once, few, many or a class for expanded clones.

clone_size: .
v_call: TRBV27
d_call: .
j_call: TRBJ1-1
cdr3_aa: CASSLINVPNTEAFF
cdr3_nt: TGTGCCAGCAGTTTAATTAACGTCCCGAACACTGAAGCTTTCTTT

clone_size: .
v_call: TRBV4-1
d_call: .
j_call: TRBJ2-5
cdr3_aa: CASSQAGYQETQYF
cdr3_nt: TGCGCCAGCAGCCAAGCGGGATACCAAGAGACCCAGTACTTC

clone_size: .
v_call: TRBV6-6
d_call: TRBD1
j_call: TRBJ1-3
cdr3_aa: CASSYYRGHTIYF
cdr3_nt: TGTGCCAGCAGTTACTACAGGGGGCACACCATATATTTT

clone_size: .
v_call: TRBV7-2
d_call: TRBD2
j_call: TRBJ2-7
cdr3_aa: CASSLGLVFGLAVYEQYF
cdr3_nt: TGTGCCAGCAGCTTAGGCCTGGTGTTCGGACTAGCGGTCTACGAGCAGTACTTC

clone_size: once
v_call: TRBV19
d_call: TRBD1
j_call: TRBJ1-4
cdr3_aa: CASSPMTGPNEKLFF
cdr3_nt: TGTGCCAGTAGTCCTATGACAGGGCCTAATGAAAAACTGTTTTTT

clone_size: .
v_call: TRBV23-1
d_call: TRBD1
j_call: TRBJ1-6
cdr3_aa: CASSQSSKGGPINGSPLHF
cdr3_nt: TGCGCCAGCAGTCAATCCTCGAAAGGGGGCCCCATAAACGGTTCACCCCTCCACTTT

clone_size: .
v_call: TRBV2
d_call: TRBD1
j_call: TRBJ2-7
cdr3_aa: CANPGGEAGTGGREQYF
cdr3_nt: TGTGCCAACCCAGGTGGGGAAGCCGGGACAGGGGGCCGGGAGCAGTACTTC

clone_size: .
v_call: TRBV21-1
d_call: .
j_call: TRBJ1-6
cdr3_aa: CASSKEQLRFSYNSPLHF
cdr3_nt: TGTGCCAGCAGCAAAGAACAGCTTCGGTTCTCCTATAATTCACCCCTCCACTTT

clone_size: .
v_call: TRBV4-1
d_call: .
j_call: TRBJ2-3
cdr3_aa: CASSQQTSPRLDTQYF
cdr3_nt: TGCGCCAGCAGCCAACAGACTAGTCCCCGCCTGGATACGCAGTATTTT

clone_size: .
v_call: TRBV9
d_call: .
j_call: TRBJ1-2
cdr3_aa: CASSSLGGYTF
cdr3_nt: TGTGCCAGCAGCTCCCTGGGGGGCTACACCTTC

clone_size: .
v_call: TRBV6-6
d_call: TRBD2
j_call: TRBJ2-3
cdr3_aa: CASRLSGGTDTQYF
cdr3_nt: TGTGCCAGCAGACTCAGCGGGGGCACAGATACGCAGTATTTT

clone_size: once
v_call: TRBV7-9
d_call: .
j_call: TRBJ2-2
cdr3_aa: CASSRGSTGELFF
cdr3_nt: TGTGCCAGCAGTAGGGGAAGTACCGGGGAGCTGTTTTTT

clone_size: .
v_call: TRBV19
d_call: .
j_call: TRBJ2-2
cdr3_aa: CASSPIVLGQLNTGELFF
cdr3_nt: TGTGCCAGTAGCCCTATAGTACTCGGACAGTTGAACACCGGGGAGCTGTTTTTT

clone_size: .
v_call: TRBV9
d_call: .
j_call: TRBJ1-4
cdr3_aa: CASSVGEGSNEKLFF
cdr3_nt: TGTGCCAGCAGCGTGGGGGAGGGGTCTAATGAAAAACTGTTTTTT

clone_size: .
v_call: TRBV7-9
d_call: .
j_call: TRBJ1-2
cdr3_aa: CASSLRQEETYGYTF
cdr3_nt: TGTGCCAGCAGCTTAAGGCAGGAAGAGACCTATGGCTACACCTTC

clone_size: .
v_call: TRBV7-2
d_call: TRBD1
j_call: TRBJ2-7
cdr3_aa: CASSIAGTEYEQYF
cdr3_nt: TGTGCCAGCAGCATCGCCGGGACAGAGTACGAGCAGTACTTC